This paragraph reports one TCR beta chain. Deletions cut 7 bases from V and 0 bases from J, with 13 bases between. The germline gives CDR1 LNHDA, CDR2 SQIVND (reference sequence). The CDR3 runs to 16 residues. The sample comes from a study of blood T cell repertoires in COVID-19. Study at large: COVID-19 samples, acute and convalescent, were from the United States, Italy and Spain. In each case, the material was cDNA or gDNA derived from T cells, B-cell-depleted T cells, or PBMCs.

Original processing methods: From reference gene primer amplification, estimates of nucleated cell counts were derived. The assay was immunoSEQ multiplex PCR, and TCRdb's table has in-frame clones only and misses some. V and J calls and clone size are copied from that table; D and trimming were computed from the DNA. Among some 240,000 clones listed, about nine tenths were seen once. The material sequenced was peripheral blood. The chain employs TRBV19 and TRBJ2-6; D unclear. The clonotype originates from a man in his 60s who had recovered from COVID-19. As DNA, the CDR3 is TGTGCCAGTAACCTAGGCCATTCCTCTGGGGCCAACGTCCTGACTTTC. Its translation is CASNLGHSSGANVLTF.